These 15 T cell receptor beta chains were sequenced from one sample in a study of Ad26.COV2.S vaccination and SARS-CoV-2 variants (dated by TCRdb to the early 2020s). Receptor amplification or capture employed the immunoSEQ multiplex PCR assay. The source is immuneACCESS, and TCRdb retained only in-frame sequences with V and J called. Part of the clones is not carried over; for the studies checked, unresolved V genes explain less than half of this, and the remainder is unexplained. This sample holds 200,000 to 300,000 clones; roughly 87% were observed only once. Approximately 3% of the sample belongs to the ten largest clones. Interpreted using the paper, the treatment or condition label stands for: 15 to 20 received Ad26.COV2.S at low or high dose, single or two shots; about 5 received placebo; per-sample allocation not given. For vaccine and placebo recipients, repertoires were sequenced using samples collected on day 63 after the first injection.

Sequenced material: peripheral blood, taken in a trial of Ad26.COV2.S vaccine versus placebo. The origin of the receptors is a person aged 18-60 years who received the Ad26.COV2.S COVID-19 vaccine or a placebo.

The table lists this clone with a count of one. The rearrangement joins TRBV7-2 to TRBJ1-2; TRBD1 is a possible D gene (5 bases). Germline V lookup: CDR1 SGHTA, CDR2 FQGNSA. V was pared by 6 bases and J by 5 bases, with 16 bases between. There are 14 residues in the CDR3. CDR3 coding DNA: TGTGCCAGCAGAAGACCCCGGGACGGTTATGGCTACACCTTC. Residues: CASRRPRDGYGYTF. Full variable domain (missing parts from reference TRBV7-2 and TRBJ1-2): GAGVSQSPSNKVTEKGKDVELRCDPISGHTALYWYRQSLGQGLEFLIYFQGNSAPDKSGLPSDRFSAERTGGSVSTLTIQRTQQEDSAVYLCASRRPRDGYGYTFGSGTRLTVV.

V is TRBV6-6 and J is TRBJ2-5; TRBD2 matches 9 bases. The germline V gene has CDR1 MNHNY and CDR2 SVGAGI (reference sequence). This CDR3 has 13 amino acids. The ends lost 11 bases at V and 4 bases at J; junction bases unmatched: 8. CDR3: CAGRREGRETQYF. The CDR3 region has the DNA TGTGCCGGGCGGCGGGAGGGTAGAGAGACCCAGTACTTC.

This chain uses TRBV9 with TRBJ1-1; 8 positions agree with TRBD1. This CDR3 has 14 residues. Germline V CDR1 and CDR2: SGDLS, YYNGEE. The J segment lost 5 bases and the V segment lost 0 bases, leaving 3 bases of the junction unmatched. The CDR3 here is CASSVEYRGTEAFF. The CDR3, as DNA: TGTGCCAGCAGCGTAGAATACAGGGGGACTGAAGCTTTCTTT.

The J gene is TRBJ2-7, the V gene TRBV4-1, with 9 bases aligning to TRBD2. The germline V gene encodes CDR1 MGHRA and CDR2 YSYEKL. V lost 1 base to trimming and J lost 4 bases; unmatched junction nucleotides: 5. The CDR3 sequence is 15 residues long. CDR3 in DNA: TGCGCCAGCAGCCAAGGGGGACTAGCCCTATACGAGCAGTACTTC. Amino acids: CASSQGGLALYEQYF.

This clone appeared a few times. The chain combines TRBV3-1 (or the pseudogene TRBV3-2) with TRBJ1-3; no definite D call. Germline values: CDR1 LGHDT, CDR2 YNNKEL (reference sequence). V was cut by 0 bases and J by 0 bases, with 12 bases left in between. The CDR3 is 17 residues long. Written as DNA, the CDR3 is TGTGCCAGCAGCCAAGATGCCCTACAGTACTCTGGAAACACCATATATTTT. This translates into CASSQDALQYSGNTIYF.

The chain links TRBV6-5 to TRBJ2-1, with 9 positions matching TRBD1. This CDR3 contains 14 residues. Trimming at V came to 6 bases and at J to 7 bases, leaving 7 bases not matched to a gene. The germline V gene has CDR1 MNHEY and CDR2 SVGAGI. The CDR3 loop is CASRPQGAVNEQFF. The DNA for the CDR3 is TGTGCCAGCAGGCCACAGGGGGCTGTTAATGAGCAGTTCTTC.

The V gene is TRBV6-6, the J gene TRBJ2-7; 8 positions match TRBD2. The CDR3 length is 14 residues. V gave up 7 bases and J gave up 3 bases; unmatched junction bases: 8. CDR1 is MNHNY, CDR2 SVGAGI, per germline (reference sequence). The CDR3 DNA is TGTGCCAGCATTCGGGGGGGCGCCCACTACGAGCAGTACGTC. Its translation is CASIRGGAHYEQYV.

The chain joins TRBV9 to TRBJ2-1, with D maybe TRBD2 (6 bases). Germline loops: CDR1 SGDLS, CDR2 YYNGEE. Trimming left V 1 base short and J 4 bases short, with 18 bases between. CDR3 length: 17 amino acids. The CDR3 sequence: CASSVTDWDFTYNEQFF. The CDR3 coding sequence is TGTGCCAGCAGCGTAACCGACTGGGACTTTACTTACAATGAGCAGTTCTTC. The whole variable domain, filled in from reference TRBV9 and TRBJ2-1, reads DSGVTQTPKHLITATGQRVTLRCSPRSGDLSVYWYQQSLDQGLQFLIQYYNGEERAKGNILERFSAQQFPDLHSELNLSSLELGDSALYFCASSVTDWDFTYNEQFFGPGTRLTVL.

V and J are TRBV19 and TRBJ2-2; D perhaps matches TRBD1 (5 bases). The CDR3 extends over 14 amino acids. CDR1 is LNHDA and CDR2 is SQIVND in the germline V gene (reference sequence). With 11 bases removed from V and 0 bases from J, the gap between germline ends came to 13 bases. The CDR3 nucleotides are TGTGCCGCCCGGGTGGGGCCGAACACCGGGGAGCTGTTTTTT. Protein product: CAARVGPNTGELFF.

The chain is built from TRBV5-6 and TRBJ2-7; D is possibly TRBD1 (5 bases). Germline CDR1 reads SGHDT; CDR2 reads YYEEEE. The germline V and J ends were trimmed by 7 bases and 3 bases, with 17 bases remaining between them. CDR3 length equals 14 residues. The CDR3 region has the DNA TGTGCCAGCCGCGGCGCAGGGTTATTCTACGAGCAGTACTTC. It codes for CASRGAGLFYEQYF.

The chain has TRBV6-2 or TRBV6-3 and TRBJ2-7; D is unclear. V lost 5 bases to trimming and J lost 4 bases, with 12 bases between them. This CDR3 is 13 amino acids long. Germline V gives CDR1 MNHEY, CDR2 SVGEGT. CDR3 DNA: TGTGCCAGCAGTCCCCTCAACTTATACGAGCAGTACGTC. Translation gives CASSPLNLYEQYV.

This rearrangement joins TRBV30 to TRBJ1-5, with TRBD1 as a possible D gene (5 bases). From germline, CDR1 is GTSNPN and CDR2 SVGIG (reference sequence). V was clipped by 5 bases and J by 2 bases, with 13 bases between them. The CDR3 has 14 residues. CDR3 region: CAWAGLGGNQPQHF. For the CDR3, the DNA is TGTGCCTGGGCAGGGTTGGGTGGCAATCAGCCCCAGCATTTT.

This chain uses TRBV2 with TRBJ1-2; no clear D gene. CDR1 SNHLY and CDR2 FYNNEI come from the germline V gene. Trimming pared 5 bases from V and 4 bases from J, leaving 14 bases between. The CDR3 has 14 amino acids. The DNA for the CDR3 is TGTGCCAGCAGTACCGTTACGGTGGCCTATGGCTACACCTTC. Its translation is CASSTVTVAYGYTF.

This clone was picked up a small number of times. The chain carries TRBV9 and TRBJ2-3; the D is unclear. This CDR3 is built from 13 residues. In germline, CDR1 is SGDLS, CDR2 YYNGEE. The V and J ends lost 0 bases and 2 bases respectively, with 4 bases between them. The CDR3: CASSVGNTDTQYF. DNA for the CDR3: TGTGCCAGCAGCGTAGGAAACACAGATACGCAGTATTTT. Combining the CDR3 with reference TRBV9 and TRBJ2-3 gives the whole variable domain DSGVTQTPKHLITATGQRVTLRCSPRSGDLSVYWYQQSLDQGLQFLIQYYNGEERAKGNILERFSAQQFPDLHSELNLSSLELGDSALYFCASSVGNTDTQYFGPGTRLTVL.

V usage is TRBV30 and J usage is TRBJ2-7, with D hard to call. Germline CDR1 reads GTSNPN; CDR2 reads SVGIG (reference sequence). This CDR3 comprises 12 residues. Trimming removed 0 bases at V and 3 bases at J, with 6 bases between. The CDR3: CAWSVTFYEQYF. The CDR3 coding sequence is TGTGCCTGGAGTGTAACCTTCTACGAGCAGTACTTC.